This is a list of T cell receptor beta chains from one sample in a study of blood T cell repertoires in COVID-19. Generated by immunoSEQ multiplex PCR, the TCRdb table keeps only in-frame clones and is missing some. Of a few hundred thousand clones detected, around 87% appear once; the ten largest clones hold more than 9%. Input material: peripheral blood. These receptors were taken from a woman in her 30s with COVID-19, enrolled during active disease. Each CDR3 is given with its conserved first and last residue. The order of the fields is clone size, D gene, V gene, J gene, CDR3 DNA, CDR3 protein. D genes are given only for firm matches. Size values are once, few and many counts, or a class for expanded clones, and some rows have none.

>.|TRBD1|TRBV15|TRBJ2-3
TGTGCCACCAGCAGCGCAGCCGGGACAGCCCTTGGCGGAGATACGCAGTATTTT
CATSSAAGTALGGDTQYF
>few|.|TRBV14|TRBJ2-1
TGTGCCAGCAGCCAAGATCTAGCCGGGACCTACAATGAGCAGTTCTTC
CASSQDLAGTYNEQFF
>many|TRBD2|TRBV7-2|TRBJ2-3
TGTGCCAGCAGCTGGGGACTAGCGGGAAAAGCAGATACGCAGTATTTT
CASSWGLAGKADTQYF
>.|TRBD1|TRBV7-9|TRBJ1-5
TGTGCCAGCAGCGCTACAGGGGTGGCTCAGCCCCAGCATTTT
CASSATGVAQPQHF
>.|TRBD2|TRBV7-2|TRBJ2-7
TGTGCCAGCAGCTGGACTAGCGGGAGCGAGCAGTACTTC
CASSWTSGSEQYF
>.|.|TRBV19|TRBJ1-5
TGTGCCAGTAGTATAGGAGGAGGGGATCGTCAGCCCCAGCATTTT
CASSIGGGDRQPQHF
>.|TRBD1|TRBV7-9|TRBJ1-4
TGTGCCAGCAGCGAAGGGGACAGGGGGATGGAAAAACTGTTTTTT
CASSEGDRGMEKLFF
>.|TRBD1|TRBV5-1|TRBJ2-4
TGCGCCAGCAGCTTGGGGACAGGGGCCAAAAACATTCAGTACTTC
CASSLGTGAKNIQYF
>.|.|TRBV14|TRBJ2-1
TGTGCCAGCAGCCAAGAGGTAATCAGCTACAATGAGCAGTTCTTC
CASSQEVISYNEQFF
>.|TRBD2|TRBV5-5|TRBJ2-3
TGTGCCAGCAGCGGACTAGCGACCACAGATACGCAGTATTTT
CASSGLATTDTQYF
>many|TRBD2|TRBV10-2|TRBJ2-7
TGCGCCAGCTCTCTAGCGGGAGGGCCCCACGAGCAGTACTTC
CASSLAGGPHEQYF
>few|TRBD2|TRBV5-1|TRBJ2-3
TGCGCCAGCAGCCCGGGCCCGGACGGGGGGGATACGCAGTATTTT
CASSPGPDGGDTQYF
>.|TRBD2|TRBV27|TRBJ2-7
TGTGCCAGCAGCGTCGGGGGCGGGAGGGTACACGAGCAGTACTTC
CASSVGGGRVHEQYF
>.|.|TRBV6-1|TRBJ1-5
TGTGCCAGCAGTGACCCCAGTCCCCCCGCCCAGCATTTT
CASSDPSPPAQHF
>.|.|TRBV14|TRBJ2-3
TGTGCCAGCAGCCAAAAGCGGTTGGAAACAGATACGCAGTATTTT
CASSQKRLETDTQYF
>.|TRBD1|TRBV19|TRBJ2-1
TGTGCCAGTAGTATTATAGGGGGCGATGCGGCGTTCTACAATGAGCAGTTCTTC
CASSIIGGDAAFYNEQFF
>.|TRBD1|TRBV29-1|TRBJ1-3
TGCAGCGTTGGGGACAGCTCTGGAAACACCATATATTTT
CSVGDSSGNTIYF
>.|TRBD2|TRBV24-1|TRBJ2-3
TGTGCCGCCGGGACTAGCGGGAGTTCAGATACGCAGTATTTT
CAAGTSGSSDTQYF
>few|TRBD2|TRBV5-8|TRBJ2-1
TGTGCCAGCAGCTTGGTTGTTGGACTAGCGGGACTGAATGAGCAGTTCTTC
CASSLVVGLAGLNEQFF
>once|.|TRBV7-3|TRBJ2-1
TGTGCCAGCAGTGGAGGGGCACTACTTCGGAACAATGAGCAGTTCTTC
CASSGGALLRNNEQFF
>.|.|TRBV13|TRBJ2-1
TGTGCCAGCAGCTCAGAGCGGAATTACAATGAGCAGTTCTTC
CASSSERNYNEQFF
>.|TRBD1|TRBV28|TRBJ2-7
TGTGCCAGCACGGGACAGTTTTACGAGCAGTACTTC
CASTGQFYEQYF
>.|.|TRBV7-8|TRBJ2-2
TGTGCCAGCAGCGTCGGGACTCCCGCCGGGGAGCTGTTTTTT
CASSVGTPAGELFF
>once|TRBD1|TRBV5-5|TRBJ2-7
TGTGCCAGCAGCTTGGGACAGGGTGTCTACGAGCAGTACTTC
CASSLGQGVYEQYF
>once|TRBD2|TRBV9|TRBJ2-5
TGTGCCAGCAGCGATCGGGGACTAGCGGGAGTTAGACAAGAGACCCAGTACTTC
CASSDRGLAGVRQETQYF
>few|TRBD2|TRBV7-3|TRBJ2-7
TGTGCCAGCAGCCTGGTAGCGGGTTACGAGCAGTACTTC
CASSLVAGYEQYF
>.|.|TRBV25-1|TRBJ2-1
TGTGCCAGCAGTGATGAACTCGGTAATGAGCAGTTCTTC
CASSDELGNEQFF
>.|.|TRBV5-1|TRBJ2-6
TGCGCCAGCAGCTTGGTTCGCATATTGAGCTCTGGGGCCAACGTCCTGACTTTC
CASSLVRILSSGANVLTF
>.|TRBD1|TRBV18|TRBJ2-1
TGTGCCAGCCCACCGGAGACAGGGAACTACAATGAGCAGTTCTTC
CASPPETGNYNEQFF
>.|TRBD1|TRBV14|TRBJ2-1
TGTGCCAGCAGCCGGGGACAGGGGGGGTACAATGAGCAGTTCTTC
CASSRGQGGYNEQFF
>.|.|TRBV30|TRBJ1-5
TGTGCCTGGAGTGTACCCGGGAGCGGCAATCAGCCCCAGCATTTT
CAWSVPGSGNQPQHF
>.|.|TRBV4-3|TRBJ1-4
TGCGCCAGCAGCCAAGATTGGTCGCGAGAAAAACTGTTTTTT
CASSQDWSREKLFF
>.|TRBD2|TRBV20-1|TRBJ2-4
TGCAGTGCTAGTGTTGGGGTTAGCGGGAGTTTGGGGGACATTCAGTACTTC
CSASVGVSGSLGDIQYF
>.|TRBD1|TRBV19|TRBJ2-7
TGTGCCAGTAGTTTGGGACAGGGTGTCGACGAGCAGTACTTC
CASSLGQGVDEQYF
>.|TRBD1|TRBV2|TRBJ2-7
TGTGCCAGCAGGGCCGGGACAGGGAGCGGCGAGCAGTACTTC
CASRAGTGSGEQYF
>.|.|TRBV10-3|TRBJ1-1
TGTGCCGCTCTTGCCACGGTGAACACTGAAGCTTTCTTT
CAALATVNTEAFF
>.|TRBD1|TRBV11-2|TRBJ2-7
TGTGCCAGCAGCTATGGACAGGGGACCGAGGAGCAGTACTTC
CASSYGQGTEEQYF
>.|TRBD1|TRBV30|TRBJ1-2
TGTGCCTGGAGTGACCCGGGACAGCCTTATGGCTACACCTTC
CAWSDPGQPYGYTF
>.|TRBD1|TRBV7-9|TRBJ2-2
TGTGCCAGCAGCAAGACCGGGACAGGGCCCACCGGGGAGCTGTTTTTT
CASSKTGTGPTGELFF